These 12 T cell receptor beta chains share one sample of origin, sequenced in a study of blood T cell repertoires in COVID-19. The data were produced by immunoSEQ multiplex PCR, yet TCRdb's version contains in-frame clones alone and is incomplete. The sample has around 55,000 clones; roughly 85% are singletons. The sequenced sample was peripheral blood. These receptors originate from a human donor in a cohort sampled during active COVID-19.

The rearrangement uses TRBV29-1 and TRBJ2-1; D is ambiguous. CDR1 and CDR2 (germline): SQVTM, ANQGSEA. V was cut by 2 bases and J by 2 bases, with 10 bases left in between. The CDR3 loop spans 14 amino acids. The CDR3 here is CSVETPPAYNEQFF. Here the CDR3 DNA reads TGCAGCGTTGAAACCCCGCCGGCCTACAATGAGCAGTTCTTC.

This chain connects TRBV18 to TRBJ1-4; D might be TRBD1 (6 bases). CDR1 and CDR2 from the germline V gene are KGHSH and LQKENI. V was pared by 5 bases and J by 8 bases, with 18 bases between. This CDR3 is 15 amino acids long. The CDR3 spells CASSVPGTQIEKLFF. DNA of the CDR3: TGTGCCAGCTCAGTGCCCGGGACACAAATAGAAAAACTGTTTTTT.

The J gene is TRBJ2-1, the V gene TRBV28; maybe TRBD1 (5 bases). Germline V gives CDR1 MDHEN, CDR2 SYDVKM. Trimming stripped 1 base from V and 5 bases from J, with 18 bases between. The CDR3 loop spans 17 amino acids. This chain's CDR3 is CASSLLVSSGSNNEQFF. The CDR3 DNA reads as TGTGCCAGCAGTTTATTGGTTTCGTCAGGGTCGAACAATGAGCAGTTCTTC.

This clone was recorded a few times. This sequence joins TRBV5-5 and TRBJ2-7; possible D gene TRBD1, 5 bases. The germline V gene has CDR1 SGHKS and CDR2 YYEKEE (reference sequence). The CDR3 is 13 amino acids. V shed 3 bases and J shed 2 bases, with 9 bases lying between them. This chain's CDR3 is CASSSMGPYEQYF. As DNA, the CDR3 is TGTGCCAGCAGCTCGATGGGGCCCTACGAGCAGTACTTC.

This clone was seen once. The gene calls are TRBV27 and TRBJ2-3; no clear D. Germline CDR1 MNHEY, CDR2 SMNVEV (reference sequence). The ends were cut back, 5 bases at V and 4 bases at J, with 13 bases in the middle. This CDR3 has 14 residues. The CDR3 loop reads CASSIRSAADTQYF. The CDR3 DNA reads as TGTGCCAGCAGTATCCGATCTGCGGCAGATACGCAGTATTTT.

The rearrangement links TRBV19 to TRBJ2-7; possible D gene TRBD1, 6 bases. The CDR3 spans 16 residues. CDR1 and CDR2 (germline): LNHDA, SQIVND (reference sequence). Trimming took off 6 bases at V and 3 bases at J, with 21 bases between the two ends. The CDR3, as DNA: TGTGCCAGTAGCCACCGCCGGGACAACTCATTCTACGAGCAGTACTTC. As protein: CASSHRRDNSFYEQYF.

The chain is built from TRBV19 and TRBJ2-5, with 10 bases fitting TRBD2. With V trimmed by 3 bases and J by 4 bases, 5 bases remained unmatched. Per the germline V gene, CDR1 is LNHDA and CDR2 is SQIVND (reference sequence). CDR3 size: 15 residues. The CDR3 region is CASSMLTSGRETQYF. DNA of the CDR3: TGTGCCAGTAGTATGTTGACTAGCGGGCGAGAGACCCAGTACTTC.

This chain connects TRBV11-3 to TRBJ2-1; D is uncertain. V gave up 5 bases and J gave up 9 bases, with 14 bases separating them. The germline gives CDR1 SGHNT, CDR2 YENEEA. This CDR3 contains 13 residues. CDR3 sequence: CASSPFMTGEQFF. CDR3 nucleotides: TGTGCCAGCAGCCCCTTTATGACGGGTGAGCAGTTCTTC.

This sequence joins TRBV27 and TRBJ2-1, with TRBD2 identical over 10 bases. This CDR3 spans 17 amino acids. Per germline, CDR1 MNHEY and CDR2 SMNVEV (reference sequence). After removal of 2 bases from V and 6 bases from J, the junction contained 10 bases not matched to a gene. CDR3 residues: CASSLRGRASGSNEQFF. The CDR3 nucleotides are TGTGCCAGCAGTTTAAGGGGGAGGGCTAGCGGGAGCAATGAGCAGTTCTTC.

CDR3 region: CASRPRTGGGSPLHF. In DNA, the CDR3 is TGTGCCAGCAGACCAAGGACAGGGGGCGGGTCACCCCTCCACTTT. The rearrangement joins TRBV11-2 to TRBJ1-6, with 11 bases identical to TRBD1. Trimming removed 6 bases from V and 10 bases from J; junction bases left unmatched: 8. The V gene's germline CDR1 is SGHAT and CDR2 FQNNGV. The CDR3 runs 15 residues.

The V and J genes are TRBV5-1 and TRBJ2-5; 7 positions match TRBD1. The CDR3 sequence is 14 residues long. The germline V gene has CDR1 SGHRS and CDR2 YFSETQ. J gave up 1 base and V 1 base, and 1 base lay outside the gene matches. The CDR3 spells CASSLRDSQETQYF. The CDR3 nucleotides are TGCGCCAGCAGCTTGCGGGACAGCCAAGAGACCCAGTACTTC.

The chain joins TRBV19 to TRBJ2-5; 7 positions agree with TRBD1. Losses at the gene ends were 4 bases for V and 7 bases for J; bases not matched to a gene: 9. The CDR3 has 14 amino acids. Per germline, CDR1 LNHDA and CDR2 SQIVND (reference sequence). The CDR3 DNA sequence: TGTGCCAGTAGTACCGGACAGGATTGGCTGACCCAGTACTTC. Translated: CASSTGQDWLTQYF.